The present T cell receptor beta chain was sequenced within a study of blood T cell repertoires in COVID-19 (dated by TCRdb to the early 2020s). About the study as a whole: Collaborator samples came from the United States, Italy and Spain and covered acute and convalescent phases of COVID-19. The material from the prospective study consisted of cDNA or gDNA derived from T cells, B-cell-depleted T cells, or PBMCs. Subjects who had been exposed to COVID-19, were actively infected with it, or had recovered from it provided the deeply sampled blood TCRbeta repertoires that made up the dataset. The repertoires were released in a freely available public database intended as a resource for research on the immune response to SARS-CoV-2. Samples came from the ongoing ImmuneRACE study (first 160 participants) plus 1,254 subjects from 6 global collaborators. The sample metadata nearly always contained a de-identified subject ID, COVID-19 status, age in years and sex. HLA class I and class II types, where available, came from metadata supplied by the sample provider rather than from assay-based typing. Paper-wide results and their limitations: How much clinical and demographic metadata was included differed by source and by participant, and the metadata was provided uncurated.

The CDR3 sequence holds 13 residues, the cysteine and phenylalanine included. Kept here is only the CDR3 DNA, which spans 39 bases and is read in frame from base 1. From V the trimming removes 3 bases and from J it removes 7 bases, while the gene matches leave 3 bases of the junction unaccounted for. TCRbeta CDR3 regions were amplified from genomic DNA using the immunoSEQ Assay, a bias-controlled multiplex PCR. Regarding the original processing steps: Within the assay, amplification of reference gene primers was used to estimate how many nucleated cells each sample contained. To quantify the absolute abundance of each unique TCRbeta CDR3 rearrangement, sequence reads were collapsed and filtered. For each sample, productive Simpson clonality was calculated by taking the square root of Simpson's diversity index across productive rearrangements. The source is immuneACCESS, and TCRdb retained only in-frame sequences with V and J called. Part of the clones is not carried over; for the studies checked, unresolved V genes explain less than half of this, and the remainder is unexplained. Clonal size and the V and J genes are those of that table, whereas D and trimming came from the DNA. Present in this sample are about 330,000 clones, roughly 90% of which were seen just once. The top ten clonotypes cover 9.9% of the sample.

Comment on this clone: This clone's antigen is unknown. No quality values exist for individual bases; no much larger clone is one base distant.

One collaborating source in Seattle enrolled patients during active infection and followed them longitudinally through the course of disease. Whole blood was collected in K2EDTA tubes by collaborating institutions according to the institutions' own protocols. For TCRbeta analysis, collaborators shipped samples as frozen whole blood, isolated PBMCs, or DNA extracted from either of those sample types. This clonotype was obtained from a man younger than 40 with COVID-19, enrolled during active disease. The rearrangement combines TRBV12-3 or TRBV12-4 with TRBJ2-4; 7 bases in the middle match TRBD2. Specimen: peripheral blood. The DNA sequence is given as TGTGCCAGCAGTTTGGGGGGGACCAACATTCAGTACTTC. Its protein reads: CASSLGGTNIQYF.